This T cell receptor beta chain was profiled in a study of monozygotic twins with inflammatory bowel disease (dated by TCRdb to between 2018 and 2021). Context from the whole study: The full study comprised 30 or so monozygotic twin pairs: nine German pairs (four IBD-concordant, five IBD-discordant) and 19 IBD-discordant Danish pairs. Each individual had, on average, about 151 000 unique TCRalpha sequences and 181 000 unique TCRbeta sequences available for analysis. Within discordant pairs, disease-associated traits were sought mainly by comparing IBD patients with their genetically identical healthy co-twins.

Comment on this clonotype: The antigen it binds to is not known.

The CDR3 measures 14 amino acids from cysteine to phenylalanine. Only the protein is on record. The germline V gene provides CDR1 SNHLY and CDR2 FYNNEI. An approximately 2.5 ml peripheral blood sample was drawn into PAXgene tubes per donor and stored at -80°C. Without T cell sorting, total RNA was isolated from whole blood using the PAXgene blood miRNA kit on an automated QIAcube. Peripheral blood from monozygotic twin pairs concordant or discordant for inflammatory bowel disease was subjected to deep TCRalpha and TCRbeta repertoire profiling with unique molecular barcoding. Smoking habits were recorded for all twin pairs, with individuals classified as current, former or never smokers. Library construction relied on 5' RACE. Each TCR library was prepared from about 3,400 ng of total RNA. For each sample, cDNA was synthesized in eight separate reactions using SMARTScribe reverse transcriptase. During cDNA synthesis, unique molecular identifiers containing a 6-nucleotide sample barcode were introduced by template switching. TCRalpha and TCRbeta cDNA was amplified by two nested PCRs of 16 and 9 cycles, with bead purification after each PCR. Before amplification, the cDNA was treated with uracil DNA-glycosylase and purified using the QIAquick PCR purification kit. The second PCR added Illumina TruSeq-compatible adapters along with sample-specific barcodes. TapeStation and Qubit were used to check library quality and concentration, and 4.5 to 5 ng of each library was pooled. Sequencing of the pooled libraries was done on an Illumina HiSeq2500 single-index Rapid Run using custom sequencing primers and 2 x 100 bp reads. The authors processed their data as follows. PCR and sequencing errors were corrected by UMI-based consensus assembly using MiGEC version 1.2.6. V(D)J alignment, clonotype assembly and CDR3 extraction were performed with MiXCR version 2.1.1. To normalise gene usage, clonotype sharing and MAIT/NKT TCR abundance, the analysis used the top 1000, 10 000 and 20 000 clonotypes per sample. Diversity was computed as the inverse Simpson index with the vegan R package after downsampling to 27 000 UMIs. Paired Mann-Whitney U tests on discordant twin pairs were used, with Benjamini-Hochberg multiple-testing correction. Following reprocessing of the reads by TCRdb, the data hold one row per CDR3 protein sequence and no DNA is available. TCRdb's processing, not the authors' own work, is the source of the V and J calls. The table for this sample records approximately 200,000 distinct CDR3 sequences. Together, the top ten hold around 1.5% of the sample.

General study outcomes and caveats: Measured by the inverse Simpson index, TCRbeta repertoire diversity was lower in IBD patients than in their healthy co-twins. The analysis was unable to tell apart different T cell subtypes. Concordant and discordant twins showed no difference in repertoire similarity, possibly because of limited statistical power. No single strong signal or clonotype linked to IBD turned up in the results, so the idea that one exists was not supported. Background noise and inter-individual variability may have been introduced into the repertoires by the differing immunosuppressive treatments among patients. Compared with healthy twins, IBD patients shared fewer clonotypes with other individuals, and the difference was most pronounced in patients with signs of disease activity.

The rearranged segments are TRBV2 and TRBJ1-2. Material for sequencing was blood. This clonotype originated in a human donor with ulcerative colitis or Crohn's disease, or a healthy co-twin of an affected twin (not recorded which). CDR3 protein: CASGVSGANYGYTF. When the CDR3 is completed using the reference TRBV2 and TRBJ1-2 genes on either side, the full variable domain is EPEVTQTPSHQVTQMGQEVILRCVPISNHLYFYWYRQILGQKVEFLVSFYNNEISEKSEIFDDQFSVERPDGSNFTLKIRSTKLEDSAMYFCASGVSGANYGYTFGSGTRLTVV.